This is a list of T cell receptor beta chains from one sample in a study of blood T cells in healthy people across ages. TCRdb reanalysed the 5' RACE reads using MiXCR and keeps one entry per CDR3 protein. The sample records about 690,000 distinct CDR3 sequences, 35% to 50% being singletons. The sample comprised blood. These receptors originate from a man at least 80 years old in good health. CDR3s include the opening cysteine and the closing phenylalanine or tryptophan. The D gene is left open where the match is weak. Where a row states a size, it is once, few, many or the class of an expanded clone; other rows omit it.

v_gene	abundance	d_gene	j_gene	CDR3nt	CDR3aa
TRBV7-2	few	TRBD2	TRBJ2-1	TGTGCCAGCAGCTTAGTCCCTAGCGGGAACGTTTACAATGAGCAGTTCTTC	CASSLVPSGNVYNEQFF
TRBV29-1	many	TRBD2	TRBJ2-7	TGCAGCGTTTTTGGGACTAGCGGGAGGATGCGCGAGCAGTACTTC	CSVFGTSGRMREQYF
TRBV7-3	-	TRBD2	TRBJ2-2	TGTGCCAGCAGCCAACAGACTAGCGGGAGCACCGGGGAGCTGTTTTTT	CASSQQTSGSTGELFF
TRBV20-1	few	-	TRBJ2-7	TGCAGTGTAGTTGAACTCTACGAGCAGTACTTC	CSVVELYEQYF
TRBV27	-	TRBD2	TRBJ2-3	TGTGCCAGCAGGACAACGGGGGGACATACGCAGTATTTT	CASRTTGGHTQYF
TRBV20-1	-	-	TRBJ2-3	TGCAGTGCTAGAGAACTGACAGATACGCAGTATTTT	CSARELTDTQYF
TRBV7-2	-	-	TRBJ1-2	TGTGCCAGCAGCTCCAGGGTGGGGGACTATGGCTACACCTTC	CASSSRVGDYGYTF
TRBV12-5	-	-	TRBJ1-5	TGTGCTAGTGGTAGAACCGAAGGGGTCCCCGGTCAGCCCCAGCATTTT	CASGRTEGVPGQPQHF
TRBV7-2	few	-	TRBJ2-7	TGTGCCAGCAGCTTGAGGACAGAAATCTCCTACGAGCAGTACTTC	CASSLRTEISYEQYF
TRBV5-4	few	TRBD1	TRBJ1-4	TGTGCCAGCAGCCGGACAGGGGGGGTACTCACGGATGAAAAACTGTTTTTT	CASSRTGGVLTDEKLFF
TRBV6-2/TRBV6-3	many	TRBD1	TRBJ2-7	TGTGCCACCTGGACAGGGAGCAACGAGCAGTACTTC	CATWTGSNEQYF
TRBV5-1	few	TRBD1	TRBJ2-7	TGCGCCAGCAGCAAGGGACAGGACAACTACGAGCAGTACTTC	CASSKGQDNYEQYF
TRBV7-2	-	-	TRBJ2-1	TGTGCCAGCAGCCACAGGGATAGCTCCTACAATGAGCAGTTCTTC	CASSHRDSSYNEQFF
TRBV12-3/TRBV12-4	few	-	TRBJ1-2	TGTGCCAGCAGTGCCCCCCGGGCCCGGGGAGGGTATGGCTACACCTTC	CASSAPRARGGYGYTF
TRBV7-8	-	TRBD1	TRBJ1-2	TGTGCCAGCAGCTTAACGGGACAGTCGGACTATGGCTACACCTTC	CASSLTGQSDYGYTF
TRBV4-3	-	-	TRBJ2-7	TGCGCCAGCAGCCCCTCCTTAGGGGTTACCTACAATGAGCAGTACTTC	CASSPSLGVTYNEQYF
TRBV7-2	-	TRBD2	TRBJ2-3	TGTGCCAGCAGCCCTCCCCGTGCGGGAGATCTGCCAGATACGCAGTATTTT	CASSPPRAGDLPDTQYF
TRBV28	-	TRBD1	TRBJ1-3	TGTGCCAGCAGTTTACTCAGGGGGGGCTCTGGAAACACCATATATTTT	CASSLLRGGSGNTIYF
TRBV5-4	many	-	TRBJ2-3	TGTGCCAGCAGCCCCCGGGCCCTTAGCACAGATACGCAGTATTTT	CASSPRALSTDTQYF
TRBV20-1	once	TRBD1	TRBJ1-6	TGCAGTGCCAGCCCCGGGACAGGGGAAAATTCACCCCTCCACTTT	CSASPGTGENSPLHF
TRBV7-9	few	-	TRBJ2-5	TGTGCCAGCAGCTCGGGACTTACTAAAGAGACCCAGTACTTC	CASSSGLTKETQYF
TRBV2	-	-	TRBJ2-6	TGTGCCAGCCAGGAGGGGGCTGGGGCCAACGTCCTGACTTTC	CASQEGAGANVLTF
TRBV20-1	few	TRBD2	TRBJ2-6	TGCAGTGCTAGAGATGTCGGGAGGGATGGGGCCAACGTCCTGACTTTC	CSARDVGRDGANVLTF
TRBV12-3/TRBV12-4	-	-	TRBJ2-2	TGTGCCAGCAGTCCCCACAGAAACACCGGGGAGCTGTTTTTT	CASSPHRNTGELFF
TRBV18	-	-	TRBJ2-7	TGTGCCAGCTCACCTTTAAATGAGCAGTACTTC	CASSPLNEQYF
TRBV5-1	few	TRBD1	TRBJ1-5	TGCGCCAGCAGCTTGGGACAGGGAAATAGCAATCAGCCCCAGCATTTT	CASSLGQGNSNQPQHF
TRBV28	few	TRBD1	TRBJ2-7	TGTGCCACCAACGGCCCGGGACAGTCCTACGAGCAGTACTTC	CATNGPGQSYEQYF
TRBV7-3	once	-	TRBJ2-3	TGTGCCAGCAGCCTAGACCCCTCCGGGGCAGATACGCAGTATTTT	CASSLDPSGADTQYF
TRBV20-1	-	TRBD2	TRBJ2-3	TGCAGTGCACCGGGGACTAGCGGGAGCGATACGCAGTATTTT	CSAPGTSGSDTQYF
TRBV28	-	-	TRBJ2-5	TGTGCCAGCAGTTTCGGCCAGGGATGGGGAGAGACCCAGTACTTC	CASSFGQGWGETQYF
TRBV24-1	few	TRBD1	TRBJ2-7	TGTGCCGCCGGGGACAGCGGAAAATACGAGCAGTACTTC	CAAGDSGKYEQYF
TRBV9	few	TRBD1	TRBJ2-5	TGTGCCAGCAGCGGACCAGGGGACAGCTCGTTTCAAGAGACCCAGTACTTC	CASSGPGDSSFQETQYF
TRBV6-6	-	TRBD2	TRBJ2-5	TGTGCCAGCAGGGGTTCCGGTGCTAGCGGGAGTACGCAGACCCAGTACTTC	CASRGSGASGSTQTQYF
TRBV19	-	TRBD2	TRBJ2-1	TGTGCCAGTAAGATCGCTAGCGGGTACAATGAGCAGTTCTTC	CASKIASGYNEQFF
TRBV28	-	-	TRBJ1-2	TGTGCCAGCAGTTTTATGGGAAACTATGGCTACACCTTC	CASSFMGNYGYTF
TRBV20-1	few	-	TRBJ1-2	TGCAGTGCCTCGGGGGGGGAAGAGCATGGCTACACCTTC	CSASGGEEHGYTF
TRBV20-1	-	-	TRBJ2-7	TGCAGTGCTAGAGTCCGACTGCGCTCCTACGAGCAGTACTTC	CSARVRLRSYEQYF
TRBV3-1	-	TRBD2	TRBJ2-1	TGTGCCAGCAGCGGCGGGGGGGTGTATGAGCAGTTCTTC	CASSGGGVYEQFF
TRBV19	-	-	TRBJ1-5	TGTGCCAGTAGTGGGTTTGGAGGTCGCAGCAATCAGCCCCAGCATTTT	CASSGFGGRSNQPQHF
TRBV30	few	-	TRBJ2-7	TGTGCCTGGAGTGTCTCGGTCGCCTACGAGCAGTACTTC	CAWSVSVAYEQYF
TRBV14	-	-	TRBJ2-5	TGTGCCAGCAGCCAAGACCACGTATTTGAGACCCAGTACTTC	CASSQDHVFETQYF
TRBV2	few	-	TRBJ2-5	TGTGCCAGGGGACCGGTACAAGAGACCCAGTACTTC	CARGPVQETQYF
TRBV30	-	-	TRBJ2-3	TGTGCCTGGGGGAGGAAAGATACGCAGTATTTT	CAWGRKDTQYF